These T cell receptor beta chains were read from a single sample in a study of human T cells and chemical hapten exposure. TCRdb independently ran MiXCR on the RACE reads; one entry per CDR3 protein. The sample contains a few hundred thousand distinct CDR3 sequences, 5.5% of which appear only once. The sequences come from whole blood, collected in connection with sensitization to the hapten diphenylcyclopropenone (DPC). Every receptor here comes from a woman aged 18-29 years with alopecia areata. Some clones in this sample may be carry-over from other donors' samples. The CDR3 runs from the conserved cysteine through the conserved F or W. D genes are given only for firm matches. Clone size is shown for a subset of rows, as once, few, many or a class of expanded clone.

D gene,CDR3 length,J gene,clone size,V gene,CDR3 protein,CDR3 DNA
-,15,TRBJ1-5,many,TRBV12-3/TRBV12-4,CASSLQGISNQPQHF,TGTGCCAGCAGTTTACAGGGAATAAGCAATCAGCCCCAGCATTTT
TRBD1,16,TRBJ2-4,few,TRBV7-8,CASSLAYRGPKNIQYF,TGTGCCAGCAGCTTAGCCTACAGGGGTCCCAAAAACATTCAGTACTTC
TRBD1,16,TRBJ1-6,-,TRBV2,CASSSSGTGKNSPLHF,TGTGCCAGCAGTAGTTCGGGGACAGGGAAAAATTCACCCCTCCACTTT
TRBD1,16,TRBJ2-3,many,TRBV7-6,CASSPSATGVTDTQYF,TGTGCCAGCAGCCCTAGTGCGACAGGGGTGACAGATACGCAGTATTTT
TRBD1,16,TRBJ2-6,few,TRBV27,CASRHRGNSGANVLTF,TGTGCCAGCAGGCACAGGGGTAACTCTGGGGCCAACGTCCTGACTTTC
-,16,TRBJ1-4,few,TRBV7-2,CASALPAVGQGEKLFF,TGTGCCAGCGCTTTACCGGCTGTAGGGCAGGGTGAAAAACTGTTTTTT
-,13,TRBJ2-2,-,TRBV6-6,CASSYGGTGELFF,TGTGCCAGCAGTTACGGTGGCACCGGGGAGCTGTTTTTT
TRBD1,14,TRBJ1-5,-,TRBV7-9,CASSGTGPNQPQHF,TGTGCCAGCAGCGGGACAGGCCCTAATCAGCCCCAGCATTTT
-,16,TRBJ1-5,many,TRBV6-2/TRBV6-3,CASRLISGDYNQPQHF,TGTGCCAGCAGACTGATATCAGGGGATTACAATCAGCCCCAGCATTTT
-,10,TRBJ1-1,-,TRBV29-1,CSAGDTEAFF,TGCAGCGCAGGGGACACTGAAGCTTTCTTT
-,14,TRBJ2-1,-,TRBV7-2,CASSGYGSYNEQFF,TGTGCCAGCAGTGGGTACGGATCCTACAATGAGCAGTTCTTC
-,17,TRBJ2-6,many,TRBV21-1,CASTTLQGHFWANVLTF,TGTGCCAGCACCACCCTACAGGGACACTTCTGGGCCAACGTCCTGACTTTC
-,18,TRBJ2-2,many,TRBV12-5,CASGIGTPLDTNTGELFF,TGTGCTAGTGGTATCGGGACTCCCCTTGACACGAACACCGGGGAGCTGTTTTTT
-,15,TRBJ1-6,few,TRBV9,CASSVDPGYNSPLHF,TGTGCCAGCAGCGTAGACCCAGGCTATAATTCACCCCTCCACTTT
TRBD1,16,TRBJ2-1,many,TRBV10-3,CATGDREPLISNEQFF,TGTGCCACCGGGGACAGGGAGCCCCTAATCTCTAATGAGCAGTTCTTC
-,13,TRBJ2-7,-,TRBV5-1,CASSLVEGVEQYF,TGCGCCAGCAGCTTGGTGGAAGGGGTCGAGCAGTACTTC
TRBD2,17,TRBJ2-3,-,TRBV6-1,CASSRGGAGRSTDTQYF,TGTGCCAGCAGTCGGGGGGGGGCGGGCCGTAGCACAGATACGCAGTATTTT
-,14,TRBJ1-1,-,TRBV12-3/TRBV12-4,CASSPPVARTEAFF,TGTGCCAGCAGCCCCCCGGTCGCGAGGACTGAAGCTTTCTTT
-,13,TRBJ2-7,-,TRBV6-2/TRBV6-3,CASSSNDYYEQYF,TGTGCCAGCAGCTCCAATGACTACTACGAGCAGTACTTC
TRBD1,13,TRBJ1-2,many,TRBV24-1,CATSGTGGEGYTF,TGTGCCACCAGTGGGACAGGGGGCGAGGGCTACACCTTC
TRBD1,19,TRBJ1-1,few,TRBV4-3,CASSQGSGTGGSGETEAFF,TGCGCCAGCAGCCAAGGTTCCGGGACAGGGGGTTCTGGAGAGACTGAAGCTTTCTTT
-,13,TRBJ2-1,many,TRBV12-3/TRBV12-4,CASRPGDYNEQFF,TGTGCCAGCAGACCAGGGGATTACAATGAGCAGTTCTTC
-,11,TRBJ2-1,many,TRBV6-2/TRBV6-3,CASKRGGEQFF,TGTGCCAGCAAAAGGGGGGGTGAGCAGTTCTTC
-,13,TRBJ1-5,many,TRBV29-1,CSVADSRDQPQHF,TGCAGCGTTGCGGACAGCCGAGATCAGCCCCAGCATTTT
-,15,TRBJ1-1,few,TRBV11-2,CASSSIRGLNTEAFF,TGTGCCAGCAGCTCTATCAGGGGCTTGAACACTGAAGCTTTCTTT
-,15,TRBJ2-5,few,TRBV27,CASSLSPFRRETQYF,TGTGCCAGCAGTTTATCGCCCTTCCGGAGGGAGACCCAGTACTTC
-,14,TRBJ2-2,many,TRBV15,CATRDPPNTGELFF,TGTGCCACCAGAGACCCACCGAACACCGGGGAGCTGTTTTTT
-,17,TRBJ1-5,many,TRBV27,CASSWAEGKYSNQPQHF,TGTGCCAGCAGTTGGGCTGAGGGAAAATATAGCAATCAGCCCCAGCATTTT
-,13,TRBJ1-3,few,TRBV10-3,CAIRGSAGNTIYF,TGTGCCATCAGAGGGTCGGCTGGAAACACCATATATTTT
TRBD2,14,TRBJ2-3,many,TRBV10-3,CAIRLAGTTDTQYF,TGTGCCATAAGACTAGCGGGGACCACAGATACGCAGTATTTT
-,13,TRBJ1-6,-,TRBV5-1,CASSLEENSPLHF,TGCGCCAGCAGCTTGGAAGAAAATTCACCCCTCCACTTT
TRBD1,15,TRBJ1-1,many,TRBV4-2,CASSRTGSIDTEAFF,TGTGCCAGCAGCCGGACAGGGTCTATAGACACTGAAGCTTTCTTT
TRBD2,17,TRBJ2-5,few,TRBV4-2,CASSPSGVASGQETQYF,TGTGCCAGCAGCCCGTCTGGGGTGGCTAGCGGACAAGAGACCCAGTACTTC
-,14,TRBJ1-5,-,TRBV6-2/TRBV6-3,CASTYGGSLQPQHF,TGTGCCAGCACCTACGGCGGCAGTCTGCAGCCCCAGCATTTT
-,12,TRBJ2-6,many,TRBV24-1,CATSKSDSVLTF,TGTGCCACCAGTAAGTCCGACTCCGTCCTGACTTTC
TRBD1,13,TRBJ1-1,many,TRBV7-9,CASSSGGEAEAFF,TGTGCCAGCAGCTCAGGGGGCGAGGCTGAAGCTTTCTTT
-,15,TRBJ1-2,few,TRBV11-2,CASSLLRDINYGYTF,TGTGCCAGCAGCTTACTCCGGGACATTAACTATGGCTACACCTTC
TRBD2,16,TRBJ2-2,-,TRBV27,CASSLKAGGLAGELFF,TGTGCCAGCAGTTTAAAGGCGGGGGGGCTGGCCGGGGAGCTGTTTTTT
-,13,TRBJ2-1,few,TRBV29-1,CSVRQGGDNEQFF,TGCAGCGTTCGGCAGGGGGGGGACAATGAGCAGTTCTTC
-,16,TRBJ1-1,-,TRBV5-4,CASSLPGLHMNTEAFF,TGTGCCAGCAGCTTGCCCGGACTTCACATGAACACTGAAGCTTTCTTT
TRBD1,15,TRBJ1-1,many,TRBV6-5,CASKKTGVLNTEAFF,TGTGCCAGCAAAAAGACAGGGGTTCTGAACACTGAAGCTTTCTTT
TRBD2,14,TRBJ2-7,-,TRBV13,CASSFGREGYEQYF,TGTGCCAGCAGCTTCGGGCGGGAGGGCTACGAGCAGTACTTC
TRBD1,14,TRBJ1-2,many,TRBV5-6,CASSPWTGRNGYTF,TGTGCCAGCAGCCCCTGGACAGGGAGGAATGGCTACACCTTC
-,12,TRBJ2-7,few,TRBV20-1,CSAIHLSYEQYF,TGCAGTGCGATCCATTTATCCTACGAGCAGTACTTC
TRBD2,16,TRBJ2-1,few,TRBV4-3,CASSQTSGGAHNEQFF,TGCGCCAGCAGCCAGACTAGCGGGGGGGCCCACAATGAGCAGTTCTTC
-,16,TRBJ2-1,-,TRBV15,CATSRVGRGPYNEQFF,TGTGCCACCAGCAGAGTTGGGCGGGGGCCCTACAATGAGCAGTTCTTC
TRBD1,18,TRBJ1-6,many,TRBV18,CASSLSAAGTGGNSPLHF,TGTGCCAGCTCACTCTCCGCCGCGGGGACAGGGGGTAATTCACCCCTCCACTTT
-,14,TRBJ1-5,-,TRBV28,CAGGPLEGGQPQHF,TGTGCCGGGGGGCCTTTGGAGGGCGGTCAGCCCCAGCATTTT
-,13,TRBJ2-3,many,TRBV6-1,CASSVRGFHPQYF,TGTGCCAGCAGCGTACGGGGATTCCATCCGCAGTATTTT
TRBD1,14,TRBJ1-1,-,TRBV28,CASSLRQGEAEAFF,TGTGCCAGCAGTTTACGACAGGGTGAGGCTGAAGCTTTCTTT
TRBD1,14,TRBJ1-2,many,TRBV20-1,CSARPDRDDYGYTF,TGCAGTGCTAGACCGGACAGGGATGACTATGGCTACACCTTC
-,15,TRBJ2-1,-,TRBV19,CASSMSRGAYNEQFF,TGTGCCAGTAGTATGTCCCGGGGGGCTTACAATGAGCAGTTCTTC
-,15,TRBJ1-1,-,TRBV7-9,CASSLDAPWNTEAFF,TGTGCCAGCAGCTTAGACGCGCCCTGGAACACTGAAGCTTTCTTT
TRBD1,14,TRBJ1-1,-,TRBV10-3,CAISEQGGYTEAFF,TGTGCCATCAGTGAACAGGGGGGATACACTGAAGCTTTCTTT
TRBD1,17,TRBJ1-6,few,TRBV7-2,CASSTLDRESVHSPLHF,TGTGCCAGCAGCACTCTCGACAGGGAATCCGTCCATTCACCCCTCCACTTT
TRBD1,16,TRBJ2-7,-,TRBV6-6,CASSYEGTEPTYEQYF,TGTGCCAGCAGTTACGAAGGGACAGAGCCTACCTACGAGCAGTACTTC
-,13,TRBJ2-1,-,TRBV10-3,CAISGTLNNEQFF,TGTGCCATCAGTGGGACCCTTAACAATGAGCAGTTCTTC